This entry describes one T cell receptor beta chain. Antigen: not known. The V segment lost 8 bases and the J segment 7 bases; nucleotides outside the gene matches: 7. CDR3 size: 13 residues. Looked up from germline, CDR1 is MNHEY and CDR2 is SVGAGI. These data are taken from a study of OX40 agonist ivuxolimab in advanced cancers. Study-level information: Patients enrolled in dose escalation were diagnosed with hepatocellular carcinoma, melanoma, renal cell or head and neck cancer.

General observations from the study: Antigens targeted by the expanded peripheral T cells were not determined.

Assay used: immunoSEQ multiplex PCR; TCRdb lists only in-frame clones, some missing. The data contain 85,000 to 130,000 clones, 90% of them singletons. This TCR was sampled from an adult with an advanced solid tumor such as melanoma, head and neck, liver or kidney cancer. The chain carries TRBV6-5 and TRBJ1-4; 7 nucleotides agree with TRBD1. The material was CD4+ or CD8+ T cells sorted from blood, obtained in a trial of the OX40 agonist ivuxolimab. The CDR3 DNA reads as TGTGCCAGCTCCGACAGGGCGGGTGAAAAACTGTTTTTT. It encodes CASSDRAGEKLFF.